One and the same sample provided the 23 T cell receptor beta chains below, sequenced in a study of OX40 agonist ivuxolimab in advanced cancers. Some clones are missing from TCRdb's copy, which holds only in-frame ones; the method was immunoSEQ multiplex PCR. The sample records 65,000 to 80,000 clones, approximately 86% being singletons. The input for sequencing was CD4+ or CD8+ T cells sorted from blood, taken in a trial of the OX40 agonist ivuxolimab. These TCRs come from an adult with an advanced solid tumor such as melanoma, head and neck, liver or kidney cancer.

The rearrangement links TRBV6-1 to TRBJ1-5; D is unresolved. Per the germline V gene, CDR1 is MNHNS and CDR2 is SASEGT. Trimming cost V 7 bases and J 6 bases, with 13 bases left between them. The CDR3 is made up of 13 amino acids. This CDR3 reads CASTWELGQPQHF. DNA of the CDR3: TGTGCCAGCACGTGGGAGTTGGGTCAGCCCCAGCATTTT.

The CDR3 region has the DNA TGTGCCAGTAGTACCCGGGACAGGGGGCAAACCGGGGAGCTGTTTTTT. It specifies CASSTRDRGQTGELFF. The rearrangement uses TRBV19 and TRBJ2-2, with 12 bases identical to TRBD1. J was trimmed by 5 bases and V by 4 bases; bases with no gene match: 5. Germline lookup yields CDR1 LNHDA and CDR2 SQIVND (reference sequence). CDR3 length: 16 residues.

The V gene is TRBV5-1, the J gene TRBJ2-5; D gene uncertain. The germline V gene has CDR1 SGHRS and CDR2 YFSETQ. V dropped 1 base and J dropped 1 base, with 8 bases sitting between them. This CDR3 contains 14 residues. As DNA, the CDR3 is TGCGCCAGCAGCTTGAGGCCGGGCCAAGAGACCCAGTACTTC. As protein: CASSLRPGQETQYF.

This rearrangement joins TRBV30 to TRBJ1-1, with 9 nucleotides matching TRBD1. The germline gives CDR1 GTSNPN, CDR2 SVGIG (reference sequence). V lost 7 bases, J lost 0 bases, and 3 bases stayed unmatched. CDR3 length: 13 residues. The CDR3 coding sequence is TGTGCCTTCAACAGGGGGCTGAACACTGAAGCTTTCTTT. Its translation: CAFNRGLNTEAFF. The variable domain in full, with the rest retrieved from reference TRBV30 and TRBJ1-1, is SQTIHQWPATLVQPVGSPLSLECTVEGTSNPNLYWYRQAAGRGLQLLFYSVGIGQISSEVPQNLSASRPQDRQFILSSKKLLLSDSGFYLCAFNRGLNTEAFFGQGTRLTVV.

The chain is built from TRBV14 and TRBJ2-7; maybe TRBD1 (5 bases). The CDR3 spans 13 residues. The germline CDR1 and CDR2 sequences are SGHDN and FVKESK. Trimming stripped 5 bases from V and 2 bases from J, with 10 bases between. The CDR3: CASSTTVTYEQYF. In DNA, the CDR3 is TGTGCCAGCAGCACGACAGTTACCTACGAGCAGTACTTC.

The rearrangement links TRBV18 to TRBJ1-2, with D tentatively TRBD1 (5 bases). Germline lookup yields CDR1 KGHSH and CDR2 LQKENI. V was pared by 3 bases and J by 5 bases, with 16 bases between. This CDR3 contains 15 residues. The CDR3 sequence is CASSPLTGLFYGYTF. As DNA, the CDR3 is TGTGCCAGCTCACCTCTTACGGGACTGTTTTATGGCTACACCTTC.

As DNA, the CDR3 is TGTGCCAGCAGTTTACCCCTAGCGGCGCAAGAGACCCAGTACTTC. This gives the protein CASSLPLAAQETQYF. The chain combines TRBV28 with TRBJ2-5, with 7 bases that match TRBD2. Trimming cost V 2 bases and J 2 bases; bases outside gene matches: 5. This CDR3 comprises 15 residues. Germline CDR1 reads MDHEN; CDR2 reads SYDVKM. The variable domain in full, completed from reference TRBV28 and TRBJ2-5, reads DVKVTQSSRYLVKRTGEKVFLECVQDMDHENMFWYRQDPGLGLRLIYFSYDVKMKEKGDIPEGYSVSREKKERFSLILESASTNQTSMYLCASSLPLAAQETQYFGPGTRLLVL.

To note about this clone: An end of the junction does not agree with germline; a read error may underlie this. This chain joins TRBV7-7 and TRBJ2-2; D not certain. Germline V gene lookup returns CDR1 SSHAT and CDR2 FNYEAQ (reference sequence). The CDR3 covers 14 residues. The CDR3 DNA follows: TGTGCTAGCAGCTTAAGTGGGAACACCGGGGAGCTGTTTTTT. It codes for CASSLSGNTGELFF. Using reference TRBV7-7 and TRBJ2-2 for the parts outside the CDR3, the full variable domain is GAGVSQSPRYKVTKRGQDVTLRCDPISSHATLYWYQQALGQGPEFLTYFNYEAQPDKSGLPSDRFSAERPEGSISTLTIQRTEQRDSAMYRCASSLSGNTGELFFGEGSRLTVL.

This chain links TRBV29-1 with TRBJ2-2; the D is unclear. This CDR3 is 14 amino acids long. Germline V CDR1 and CDR2: SQVTM, ANQGSEA. Deletions cut 4 bases from V and 7 bases from J, with 16 bases between. The chain's CDR3 is CSVAAPPLGGELFF. DNA of the CDR3: TGCAGCGTTGCGGCACCGCCCCTTGGCGGGGAGCTGTTTTTT.

The rearrangement joins TRBV10-3 to TRBJ2-1, with 14 bases fitting TRBD2. J was trimmed by 6 bases and V by 6 bases; bases with no gene match: 4. Germline CDR1 and CDR2: ENHRY and SYGVKD. This CDR3 contains 15 residues. CDR3 in amino acids: CAIRTGTSGGNEQFF. Here the CDR3 DNA reads TGTGCCATCAGAACCGGGACTAGCGGGGGCAATGAGCAGTTCTTC.

In this sample, this clone turned up a few times. This chain links TRBV7-2 with TRBJ2-5; TRBD2 agrees at 13 bases. Trimming took 5 bases from V and 2 from J; bases not matched to a gene: 8. The germline V gene encodes CDR1 SGHTA and CDR2 FQGNSA. This CDR3 contains 17 residues. This CDR3 is CASSPLWTSGGQETQYF. The CDR3 nucleotides read TGTGCCAGCAGCCCCCTCTGGACTAGCGGGGGACAAGAGACCCAGTACTTC.

This chain joins TRBV7-2 and TRBJ2-6; D ambiguous. This CDR3 contains 14 residues. The germline V and J ends were trimmed by 0 bases and 4 bases, with 4 bases remaining between them. The germline V gene encodes CDR1 SGHTA and CDR2 FQGNSA. CDR3 DNA: TGTGCCAGCAGCTTAGCTTACGGGGCCAACGTCCTGACTTTC. Translated, it gives CASSLAYGANVLTF.

The V and J genes are TRBV6-4 and TRBJ2-4; D uncertain. The V gene lost 7 bases and the J gene lost 4 bases, with 11 bases spanning the gap. The germline V gene encodes CDR1 MRHNA and CDR2 SNTAGT. This CDR3 is 13 amino acids long. CDR3 bases: TGTGCCAGCACCTCGGAGAGGAAAAACATTCAGTACTTC. It codes for CASTSERKNIQYF.

The chain joins TRBV28 to TRBJ1-3, with no clear D. The CDR3 is 13 amino acids. Germline lookup yields CDR1 MDHEN and CDR2 SYDVKM. The V gene lost 11 bases and the J gene lost 4 bases, with 15 bases spanning the gap. In DNA form, the CDR3 reads TGTGCCTCAGACTTAACGGGGGGAAACACCATATATTTT. It is translated as CASDLTGGNTIYF. Drawing the rest from reference TRBV28 and TRBJ1-3, the complete variable domain is DVKVTQSSRYLVKRTGEKVFLECVQDMDHENMFWYRQDPGLGLRLIYFSYDVKMKEKGDIPEGYSVSREKKERFSLILESASTNQTSMYLCASDLTGGNTIYFGEGSWLTVV.

The genes are TRBV14 and TRBJ1-2, with D uncertain. Deletions cut 0 bases from V and 9 bases from J, with 11 bases between. The CDR3 totals 13 residues. Germline lookup yields CDR1 SGHDN and CDR2 FVKESK. CDR3 DNA: TGTGCCAGCAGCCAAGATTTGGGAGTGAGCTACACCTTC. As protein: CASSQDLGVSYTF.

The chain couples TRBV28 to TRBJ2-7; unclear D gene. The germline V and J ends were trimmed by 7 bases and 4 bases, with 14 bases remaining between them. The CDR3 runs to 13 residues. Per germline, CDR1 MDHEN and CDR2 SYDVKM. CDR3 amino acids: CASNEGPRYEQYF. The CDR3 DNA sequence: TGTGCCAGCAACGAAGGGCCTCGATACGAGCAGTACTTC. Full variable domain (remainder filled in from reference TRBV28 and TRBJ2-7): DVKVTQSSRYLVKRTGEKVFLECVQDMDHENMFWYRQDPGLGLRLIYFSYDVKMKEKGDIPEGYSVSREKKERFSLILESASTNQTSMYLCASNEGPRYEQYFGPGTRLTVT.

V usage is TRBV5-1 and J usage is TRBJ2-5, with TRBD1 matching over 7 bases. The CDR3 spans 14 residues. Trimming removed 4 bases from V and 4 bases from J; junction bases left unmatched: 7. The germline CDR1 and CDR2 sequences are SGHRS and YFSETQ. The CDR3 nucleotides are TGCGCCAGCAGCCCACAGGGGTATGGAGAGACCCAGTACTTC. This gives the protein CASSPQGYGETQYF.

The rearrangement uses TRBV5-4 and TRBJ2-5; D is tentatively TRBD1 or TRBD2 (6 bases each). Trimming left V 4 bases short and J 2 bases short, with 24 bases between. The germline V gene encodes CDR1 SGHNT and CDR2 YYREEE (reference sequence). CDR3 length: 18 amino acids. The CDR3 DNA is TGTGCCAGCAGCCCCTATAGGGGGGAAACTTACGTTCAAGAGACCCAGTACTTC. Translated: CASSPYRGETYVQETQYF.

V and J are TRBV7-3 and TRBJ1-2; 7 nucleotides agree with TRBD1. The length of the CDR3 is 13 residues. The germline V gene has CDR1 SGHTA and CDR2 FQGTGA. V lost 5 bases to trimming and J lost 5 bases; unmatched junction nucleotides: 5. The CDR3 spells CASSPGTDYGYTF. CDR3 coding DNA: TGTGCCAGCAGCCCCGGGACAGATTATGGCTACACCTTC. The whole variable domain, remainder taken from reference TRBV7-3 and TRBJ1-2, is GAGVSQTPSNKVTEKGKYVELRCDPISGHTALYWYRQSLGQGPEFLIYFQGTGAADDSGLPNDRFFAVRPEGSVSTLKIQRTERGDSAVYLCASSPGTDYGYTFGSGTRLTVV.

The chain carries TRBV7-2 and TRBJ1-2; D remains unclear. Looked up from germline, CDR1 is SGHTA and CDR2 is FQGNSA. The V and J ends lost 1 base and 4 bases respectively, with 13 bases between them. The CDR3 extends over 15 amino acids. The CDR3 protein is CASSLDYGSFYGYTF. CDR3 sequence (DNA): TGTGCCAGCAGCTTAGATTACGGATCATTCTATGGCTACACCTTC.

This clone was observed a single time. The chain is built from TRBV7-9 and TRBJ2-5, with D uncertain. The CDR3 has 11 amino acids. With 4 bases removed from V and 9 bases from J, the gap between germline ends came to 9 bases. The germline gives CDR1 SEHNR, CDR2 FQNEAQ (reference sequence). Here the CDR3 reads CASSSNLAQYF. CDR3 bases: TGTGCCAGCAGCTCTAATCTGGCCCAGTACTTC.

The chain carries TRBV4-2 and TRBJ2-6; tentative D call: TRBD2 (5 bases). V lost 0 bases to trimming and J lost 2 bases, with 11 bases between them. This CDR3 spans 17 amino acids. Germline V gives CDR1 LGHNA, CDR2 YNFKEQ. This CDR3 is CASSQERPGAGANVLTF. The CDR3 DNA is TGTGCCAGCAGCCAAGAACGCCCCGGGGCTGGGGCCAACGTCCTGACTTTC.

V is TRBV5-1 and J is TRBJ2-3, with TRBD1 matching 8 bases. Unmatched junction bases numbered 12, after V lost 7 bases and J lost 5 bases. CDR1 and CDR2 from the germline V gene are SGHRS and YFSETQ. This CDR3 region has 15 residues. Written as DNA, the CDR3 is TGCGCCAGCGGCGCGGACAGGGTGACCCTAGATACGCAGTATTTT. It encodes CASGADRVTLDTQYF.